Included here is one T cell receptor beta chain sequence, with context. The antigen remains undetermined. These data belong to a study of vaccination and CD4 T cells after COVID-19. In the study overall: The post-COVID samples were taken a median about 98 days after diagnosis, anywhere from 35 to 161.

CDR3 size: 15 residues. CDR1 WSHSY and CDR2 SAAADI come from the germline V gene. Germline trimming cut 7 bases from V and 4 bases from J; bases unmatched to any gene: 7. Treatment: roughly 11-day PBMC culture with coronavirus spike peptide pools or control peptides (ViraFEST assay). During the years 2011-2018, before the COVID-19 pandemic, the unexposed donor's CD4+ T cells were collected. Following a culture period (10 days), negative selection was used to isolate CD4+ T cells. Cultured CD4+ T cell DNA was sequenced using the Oncomine TCR Beta short-read assay. TCRdb reprocessed the PCR reads with MiXCR, giving one entry per CDR3 protein. Altogether 9,700 or so distinct CDR3 sequences are present, 34% being singletons, with the ten largest covering about 32%. Regarding the study as a whole: Clonotypes reactive to SARS-CoV-2 had a median that went up from roughly 21 to 40, but not significantly.

The specimen sequenced was CD4+ T cells from blood, cultured in vitro. The clonotype comes from a human donor in good health. V usage is TRBV10-2 and J usage is TRBJ1-2, with 12 nucleotides matching TRBD1. The CDR3 sequence: CASMQGTGGGYGYTF. Written as DNA, the CDR3 is TGCGCCAGCATGCAAGGGACAGGGGGCGGCTATGGCTACACCTTC.